This T cell receptor beta chain stems from a study of vaccination and CD4 T cells after COVID-19 (dated by TCRdb to between 2021 and 2023). Context from the whole study: SARS-CoV-2 positivity had been established in the convalescent patients by nasal swab PCR, and mild disease was recorded in nine of these patients and severe disease in one. Post-COVID blood samples were collected from convalescent patients a median of around 96 days after diagnosis, with a range of about 30 to 180 days. In around 9 COVID-19 convalescent patients and a few infection-naive healthy vaccine recipients, researchers compared the spike-specific CD4+ TCR repertoire from before mRNA vaccination with the repertoire from after. In control cultures, a CEFX viral epitope pool was used as positive control, an HIV-1 Nef peptide pool was used as negative control, or no peptide was added. The convalescent cohort included six males and four females, with two Hispanic individuals, seven Caucasians, two Asians and one multiracial person. Post-vaccine blood samples were taken a median of approximately 70 days after the second vaccine dose, with a range of roughly 13 to 250 days. Each participant got two doses of either the Pfizer-BioNTech BNT162b2 vaccine (n=8) or the Moderna mRNA-1273 vaccine (n=2). The cultures were stimulated with overlapping spike peptide pools from SARS-CoV-2 and from the common cold coronaviruses HCoV-NL63, HCoV-OC43 and HCoV-229E. What the authors observed across the whole study: In convalescent patients, a median roughly 87% of post-vaccine SARS-CoV-2-reactive clones were detected only after vaccination, suggesting vaccine-specific priming. Nearly all vaccine-specific clones in convalescent patients (304 of 307) were mono-reactive for SARS-CoV-2 spike rather than cross-reactive with common cold coronaviruses. Only a relatively small number of convalescent patients were included in the study, and early timepoints following natural infection were not analyzed. The median number of SARS-CoV-2-reactive clonotypes rose from 20 to 25 after infection to roughly 40 after vaccination, but the change was not significant.

The library relied on PCR. DNA from cultured CD4+ T cells underwent TCR sequencing with the Oncomine TCR Beta short-read assay at the Johns Hopkins FTIC core. Genomic DNA was extracted from the cultured CD4+ T cells with the QIAamp micro DNA kit. Oncomine TCR Beta libraries from cultured CD4+ T cells were pooled with unique dual indexes and sequenced on an Illumina iSeq 100. Per the authors' processing: Non-productive sequences were removed, and CDR3s not starting with C, not ending with F or W, or shorter than 7 amino acids were discarded. The MANAFEST web application was used to identify antigen-specific clonotypes by comparing peptide-stimulated wells against reference wells and other culture wells. Positive clones required FDR below 0.05, an odds ratio above 5, and productive frequency above 0.1% in at least two of three replicate wells. Clonotypes that were significantly expanded in both SARS-CoV-2 spike wells and at least one common cold coronavirus spike condition were defined as cross-reactive. Similarity between CDR3 sequences was evaluated in R version 3.6.1 using Levenshtein distances (stringdist) and unrooted phylogenetic trees (ape). The raw public data were reprocessed by TCRdb itself: fastp quality trimming at Q25, MiXCR clonotype calling, in-frame beta chains only. Each record represents a unique CDR3 protein, reported with the most common genes and DNA among its rows. These V and J calls are TCRdb output, not the study's own analysis. The sample records 12,000 or so distinct CDR3 sequences, roughly 46% of which are singletons. The ten largest clones capture 6% to 8% of the sample.

A remark on this clonotype: Its antigen is unknown. No much larger clone is present one base from it, and per-base qualities are unavailable.

V loses 3 bases of germline sequence and J loses 1 base, and the interval between the two ends is 3 bases. The CDR3 goes from the cysteine to the phenylalanine over 13 residues. Only CDR3 DNA is held: 39 bases, read in frame from base 1. Looking up the germline V gene (reference sequence) yields CDR1 LNHDA and CDR2 SQIVND. Interpreted using the paper, the treatment or condition label stands for: roughly 10-day PBMC culture with coronavirus spike peptide pools or control peptides (ViraFEST assay). The ViraFEST assay, used in the study, expanded antigen-specific T cells with peptide pools and then identified the expanded clonotypes through TCR sequencing. The convalescent patients' positive SARS-CoV-2 PCR tests were from March to December 2020, which was before the Alpha, Beta and Delta variants emerged in the United States. Each well held fewer than 2.5 million PBMCs cultured with approximately 9.1 ug/ml peptide pools in IMDM containing around 5% human AB serum and 9.5 to 10 IU/ml IL-2. On days 3 and 7, half of the culture medium was replaced with fresh IL-2-containing medium. Once the cells had been in culture for around nine days, the EasySep CD4+ T cell isolation kit was used to isolate CD4+ T cells by negative selection. PBMCs were separated from whole blood using Ficoll-Paque Plus gradient centrifugation and then either used fresh or cryopreserved at -140C. In general, triplicate wells were set up for every culture condition.

The specimen was CD4+ T cells from blood, cultured in vitro. This clonotype originated in a human donor who had recovered from COVID-19. The V gene is TRBV19 and the J gene is TRBJ2-2, with no confidently assigned D gene. The DNA sequence is TGTGCCAGTAGTATGGTGAACACCGGGGAGCTGTTTTTT. Its protein is CASSMVNTGELFF. This CDR3, with the reference TRBV19 and TRBJ2-2 proteins standing in past its ends, gives the full variable domain DGGITQSPKYLFRKEGQNVTLSCEQNLNHDAMYWYRQDPGQGLRLIYYSQIVNDFQKGDIAEGYSVSREKKESFPLTVTSAQKNPTAFYLCASSMVNTGELFFGEGSRLTVL.